This passage covers 29 T cell receptor beta chains from one sample sequenced in a study of beta chain features in type 1 diabetes. Findings and limits, study-wide: Researchers report that Type 1 diabetes patients had moderately but significantly shorter TCRB CDR3s across all four CD4+ subsets.

Expressed TCRB transcripts were sequenced because the entire RNA isolate underwent reverse transcription. The repertoire was sequenced with immunoSEQ multiplex PCR; TCRdb's copy has only in-frame clones and lacks some. The table includes hundreds of thousands of clones, around 15% detected once. These receptors have no identified antigens. The sequencing input was naive CD4+ T cells from blood. These receptors originate from a young man with type 1 diabetes.

This chain uses TRBV5-1 with TRBJ2-1; maybe TRBD1 (5 bases). This CDR3 is built from 15 residues. From germline, CDR1 is SGHRS and CDR2 YFSETQ. Trimming took 0 bases from V and 6 from J, leaving 13 bases between them. The CDR3 spells CASSLAWGSGNEQFF. The DNA of the CDR3 is TGCGCCAGCAGCTTGGCTTGGGGCTCGGGCAATGAGCAGTTCTTC.

The chain employs TRBV2 and TRBJ2-4, with a possible D match to TRBD2 (6 bases). V gave up 6 bases and J gave up 5 bases, with 17 bases separating them. This CDR3 contains 15 residues. Germline lookup yields CDR1 SNHLY and CDR2 FYNNEI. DNA for the CDR3: TGTGCCAGCAGGGCCAACCCGGGAGATCAAAACATTCAGTACTTC. Translation: CASRANPGDQNIQYF.

This chain connects TRBV5-1 to TRBJ2-3; perhaps TRBD1 as D (5 bases). Germline V gives CDR1 SGHRS, CDR2 YFSETQ. This CDR3 is built from 15 residues. The ends were cut back, 3 bases at V and 5 bases at J, with 16 bases in the middle. The CDR3 region has the DNA TGCGCCAGCAGCTCGTCGGACACCGTGGGAGATACGCAGTATTTT. Translation gives CASSSSDTVGDTQYF.

The genes are TRBV30 and TRBJ1-5; possibly TRBD1 for D (5 bases). Trimming shortened V by 3 bases and J by 7 bases, and 13 bases separated the two germline ends. Germline lookup yields CDR1 GTSNPN and CDR2 SVGIG (reference sequence). The CDR3 length is 13 residues. The DNA of the CDR3 is TGTGCCTGGAGCCAGTCGGAGGGGCAGCCCCAGCATTTT. Protein sequence: CAWSQSEGQPQHF.

This clone was seen a few times. CDR3 in amino acids: CASSPTSSVVYEQYF. In nucleotides, the CDR3 is TGTGCCAGCAGCCCCACCTCGTCAGTAGTCTACGAGCAGTACTTC. The V gene is TRBV7-2, the J gene TRBJ2-7; D remains unclear. The CDR3 length is 15 residues. V lost 5 bases, J lost 3 bases, and 17 bases lay in between. Germline V lookup: CDR1 SGHTA, CDR2 FQGNSA.

This chain uses TRBV9 with TRBJ2-3; D gene uncertain. V shed 4 bases and J shed 2 bases, with 8 bases lying between them. CDR3 length: 13 amino acids. Germline CDR1 and CDR2: SGDLS and YYNGEE. This CDR3 reads CASSSPFTDTQYF. In nucleotides, the CDR3 is TGTGCCAGCAGCTCACCTTTCACAGATACGCAGTATTTT.

This clone was seen more than once but under ten times. The chain couples TRBV29-1 to TRBJ2-3; D call uncertain. Germline lookup yields CDR1 SQVTM and CDR2 ANQGSEA. Trimming left V 7 bases short and J 5 bases short, with 13 bases between. The CDR3 runs 12 residues. CDR3 DNA: TGCAGCGCCCACCAGTCGGGAGATACGCAGTATTTT. Translating gives CSAHQSGDTQYF.

This clone appeared a few times. This rearrangement joins TRBV27 to TRBJ2-5; tentative D call: TRBD1 (6 bases). CDR3 length: 14 residues. Trimming removed 6 bases at V and 5 bases at J, with 16 bases between. CDR1 and CDR2 from the germline V gene are MNHEY and SMNVEV (reference sequence). CDR3 coding DNA: TGTGCCAGCAGGGGGACACCCCGGTTGGAGACCCAGTACTTC. Its protein product is CASRGTPRLETQYF.

There are a few counts of this clone. This chain links TRBV9 with TRBJ1-3; D is uncertain. The CDR3 is 14 residues long. Germline-derived CDR1 and CDR2 are SGDLS and YYNGEE. Trimming removed 2 bases at V and 0 bases at J, with 6 bases between. The CDR3 sequence is CASSVGLSGNTIYF. CDR3 nucleotides: TGTGCCAGCAGCGTCGGTCTCTCTGGAAACACCATATATTTT.

This clone appeared a few times. The V call is TRBV4-1, the J call TRBJ2-3; no reliable D call. The germline V gene encodes CDR1 MGHRA and CDR2 YSYEKL. Between the trimmed V and J ends, which lost 3 bases and 2 bases, there was a span of 12 bases. This CDR3 is built from 15 residues. CDR3 nucleotide sequence: TGCGCCAGCAGCCAGATAGGAGCCTACACAGATACGCAGTATTTT. It specifies CASSQIGAYTDTQYF.

The chain combines TRBV30 with TRBJ1-1; D not certain. The V end was cut by 3 bases, the J end by 3 bases, with 11 bases between. Per germline, CDR1 GTSNPN and CDR2 SVGIG (reference sequence). This CDR3 contains 13 residues. This CDR3 is CAWSKNRDTEAFF. The CDR3, as DNA: TGTGCCTGGAGCAAAAATCGGGACACTGAAGCTTTCTTT.

This clone was found a few times. The V gene is TRBV5-4, the J gene TRBJ2-3; tentative D call: TRBD1 (6 bases). V was shortened by 1 base and J by 2 bases, with 20 bases between the two germline ends. This CDR3 spans 18 amino acids. Germline CDR1 reads SGHNT; CDR2 reads YYREEE (reference sequence). The CDR3 DNA reads TGTGCCAGCAGCTTGAATGCAGGGGTACGTGGGTCCACAGATACGCAGTATTTT. Residues: CASSLNAGVRGSTDTQYF.

This clone was counted only a few times. The chain links TRBV28 to TRBJ2-7; 8 bases are shared with TRBD1. This CDR3 spans 11 amino acids. V shed 9 bases and J 3 bases; nucleotides not matched to a gene: 1. Germline assignment: CDR1 MDHEN and CDR2 SYDVKM. In DNA, the CDR3 is TGTGCCAGTACAGGGGGCTACGAGCAGTACTTC. Translating gives CASTGGYEQYF. Looking up the rest from reference TRBV28 and TRBJ2-7 gives the full variable domain: DVKVTQSSRYLVKRTGEKVFLECVQDMDHENMFWYRQDPGLGLRLIYFSYDVKMKEKGDIPEGYSVSREKKERFSLILESASTNQTSMYLCASTGGYEQYFGPGTRLTVT.

Turning to this clone: The junction shows a germline mismatch at one end, possibly a read error. As DNA, the CDR3 is TGTGCTAGCAGCTTAGGCGTGGGACTAGCGGGCGGAGAGACCCAGTACTTC. Amino acid sequence: CASSLGVGLAGGETQYF. The V call is TRBV7-7, the J call TRBJ2-5; 12 nucleotides match TRBD2. The CDR3 totals 17 residues. Germline lookup yields CDR1 SSHAT and CDR2 FNYEAQ (reference sequence).

This clone was found a few times. V gene TRBV29-1 combines with J gene TRBJ2-1; 8 bases are shared with TRBD2. CDR1 and CDR2 (germline): SQVTM, ANQGSEA. The CDR3 length is 14 residues. The V and J ends lost 5 bases and 4 bases, in that order; junction bases with no gene match: 7. The CDR3 coding sequence is TGCAGCGTTCGCGATAGCGGGGTTTACAATGAGCAGTTCTTC. It codes for CSVRDSGVYNEQFF.

The rearrangement links TRBV6-5 to TRBJ1-1; D may be TRBD1 (5 bases). Trimming stripped 6 bases from V and 6 bases from J, with 14 bases between. The germline CDR1 and CDR2 sequences are MNHEY and SVGAGI. This CDR3 is 13 amino acids long. The CDR3 DNA follows: TGTGCCAGCAGCTCGCAGGGAAACGCTGAAGCTTTCTTT. Residues: CASSSQGNAEAFF.

Only a few counts were recorded for this clone. This chain links TRBV7-9 with TRBJ1-5; D uncertain. V was trimmed by 6 bases and J by 0 bases, leaving 12 bases between them. The V gene's germline CDR1 is SEHNR and CDR2 FQNEAQ (reference sequence). The CDR3 runs to 15 residues. The CDR3 sequence is CASSSDGNSNQPQHF. The DNA of the CDR3 is TGTGCCAGCAGTTCAGACGGAAATAGCAATCAGCCCCAGCATTTT.

The V and J genes are TRBV11-2 and TRBJ1-3; D is unresolved. CDR1 SGHAT and CDR2 FQNNGV come from the germline V gene. The V end was cut by 2 bases, the J end by 0 bases, with 8 bases between. The CDR3 sequence is 15 residues long. CDR3 nucleotides: TGTGCCAGCAGCTTAAACTTATTCTCTGGAAACACCATATATTTT. As protein: CASSLNLFSGNTIYF.

In regard to this clone: Other DNA sequences in this specimen translate into the identical CDR3. The chain carries TRBV30 and TRBJ1-5; no reliable D call. CDR1 and CDR2 from the germline V gene are GTSNPN and SVGIG (reference sequence). The CDR3 loop spans 13 amino acids. V lost 1 base to trimming and J lost 3 bases, with 7 bases between them. The CDR3: CAWSGGSNQPQHF. The DNA for the CDR3 is TGTGCCTGGAGTGGAGGTTCCAATCAGCCCCAGCATTTT.

This clone has a handful of counts. This chain connects TRBV18 to TRBJ2-7, with 7 bases lining up with TRBD2. The V gene end was trimmed by 4 bases and the J gene end by 3 bases; junction bases not matched to a gene: 9. The CDR3 loop spans 15 amino acids. Per germline, CDR1 KGHSH and CDR2 LQKENI. The CDR3, as DNA: TGTGCCAGCTCACGGGAGGGATTACCTATCTACGAGCAGTACTTC. It specifies CASSREGLPIYEQYF.

This clone was seen only a few times. The chain carries TRBV6-5 and TRBJ1-6; 9 positions match TRBD1. After removal of 4 bases from V and 5 bases from J, the junction contained 3 bases not matched to a gene. This CDR3 contains 15 residues. Looked up from germline, CDR1 is MNHEY and CDR2 is SVGAGI. The CDR3 here is CASSFGQGNNSPLHF. In DNA, the CDR3 is TGTGCCAGCAGTTTCGGACAGGGGAATAATTCACCCCTCCACTTT.

The V and J genes are TRBV6-5 and TRBJ2-5; 9 bases are shared with TRBD1. Per germline, CDR1 MNHEY and CDR2 SVGAGI. The CDR3 totals 13 residues. V lost 8 bases, J lost 4 bases, and 5 bases stayed unmatched. In DNA, the CDR3 is TGTGCCAGCGGACCGGGACAGGGAGAGACCCAGTACTTC. Protein sequence: CASGPGQGETQYF.

Only a few counts were recorded for this clone. The chain couples TRBV7-9 to TRBJ2-3; D is undetermined. CDR1 and CDR2 from the germline V gene are SEHNR and FQNEAQ (reference sequence). The CDR3 length is 16 residues. Trimming took off 4 bases at V and 6 bases at J, with 20 bases between the two ends. The DNA for the CDR3 is TGTGCCAGCAGCTCGGACCTCCGCCTGGTAAGGGATACGCAGTATTTT. This encodes CASSSDLRLVRDTQYF.

This clone showed up just a few times. The chain employs TRBV6-6 and TRBJ1-1; D is uncertain. The CDR3 contains 13 residues. Looked up from germline, CDR1 is MNHNY and CDR2 is SVGAGI (reference sequence). V lost 6 bases and J 3 bases, leaving 11 bases between the germline ends. For the CDR3, the DNA is TGTGCCAGCAGCCACGTTCGGGACACTGAAGCTTTCTTT. Translating gives CASSHVRDTEAFF.

The chain couples TRBV18 to TRBJ1-2, with D unclear. Germline CDR1 is KGHSH and CDR2 is LQKENI. The CDR3 sequence is 14 residues long. V was cut by 0 bases and J by 5 bases, with 10 bases left in between. CDR3 sequence reads: CASSPPSVSYGYTF. CDR3 nucleotides: TGTGCCAGCTCACCACCATCAGTCTCATATGGCTACACCTTC.

The CDR3 here is CASSPPGQGFQNIQYF. Written as DNA, the CDR3 is TGTGCCAGCTCACCCCCGGGACAGGGGTTCCAAAACATTCAGTACTTC. The chain recombines TRBV18 with TRBJ2-4, with TRBD1 matching 10 bases. Germline loops: CDR1 KGHSH, CDR2 LQKENI. V lost 3 bases, J lost 5 bases, and 7 bases stayed unmatched. There are 16 residues in the CDR3.

The CDR3 spells CAWIRGSSAPHNTIYF. The DNA of the CDR3 is TGTGCCTGGATCCGGGGCTCCTCGGCCCCTCATAACACCATATATTTT. The V gene is TRBV30, the J gene TRBJ1-3; TRBD1 is a possible D gene (5 bases). The CDR3 runs to 16 residues. The V end lost 4 bases, the J end lost 7 bases, and 23 bases lay between the germline ends. Germline CDR1 is GTSNPN and CDR2 is SVGIG (reference sequence).

The chain uses TRBV7-2 and TRBJ2-1; D remains unclear. The CDR3 extends over 13 amino acids. The V gene's germline CDR1 is SGHTA and CDR2 FQGNSA. The germline V and J ends were trimmed by 4 bases and 4 bases, with 8 bases remaining between them. DNA for the CDR3: TGTGCCAGCAGCTCTTTTCGTTACAATGAGCAGTTCTTC. This codes for CASSSFRYNEQFF.

This clone was counted only a few times. The chain has TRBV10-3 and TRBJ1-1; 10 bases fit TRBD1. The CDR3 has 13 residues. Germline V gene lookup returns CDR1 ENHRY and CDR2 SYGVKD. Losses at the gene ends were 6 bases for V and 4 bases for J; bases not matched to a gene: 2. CDR3 region: CAIRTGGGTEAFF. The DNA for the CDR3 is TGTGCCATCAGGACAGGGGGCGGCACTGAAGCTTTCTTT.